This T cell receptor beta chain was captured in a study of identical twins. Template switching, a step in the protocol, added a universal primer site, and cDNA carried unique molecular identifiers. MiXCR was run by TCRdb on the 5' RACE reads, yielding one entry per CDR3 protein. This sample has some 900,000 distinct CDR3 sequences; 9% to 15% occur once, and the top ten carry roughly 1.5%. CDR1 LGHDT and CDR2 YNNKEL come from the germline V gene (reference sequence). Germline trimming cut 8 bases from V and 7 bases from J; bases unmatched to any gene: 11. This CDR3 comprises 15 residues. The sample also formed part of further work on yellow fever vaccine responses in identical twins. From that second work: As reported, the vaccine T cell response of twins seemed partly convergent and partly personalized.

This chain joins TRBV3-1 and TRBJ2-1, with 10 bases matching TRBD2. The sequence was obtained from a woman between 18 and 29 years old in good health. Material: PBMCs. This CDR3 reads CASSEAGGPWNEQFF. The CDR3 nucleotides read TGTGCCAGCTCAGAAGCGGGAGGGCCTTGGAATGAGCAGTTCTTC.